Below, 23 T cell receptor beta chains from the same sample are listed, as sequenced in a study of T cells in Graves' hyperthyroidism and ophthalmopathy. TCR beta CDR3 sequences were amplified from RNA transcripts. Researchers ran a first-round RT-PCR on the TCR CDR3 using the HTBI primer set. TCRdb reprocessed the multiplex PCR reads via MiXCR and lists one record per CDR3 protein. The repertoire holds 350,000 or so distinct CDR3 sequences, approximately 18% seen once, with about 14% in the top ten. The specimen was blood. The origin of the receptors is a woman aged 35 to 49 with Graves' ophthalmopathy.

In regard to this clonotype: At one end, the junction sequence differs from germline, possibly due to a read error. V and J are TRBV30 and TRBJ1-1; D perhaps matches TRBD1 (6 bases). The CDR3 consists of 12 residues. Germline CDR1 GTSNPN, CDR2 SVGIG (reference sequence). This CDR3 is CAWSGGDTESFF. The DNA for the CDR3 is TGTGCCTGGAGTGGTGGGGACACTGAATCTTTCTTT. Full variable domain (rest looked up from reference TRBV30 and TRBJ1-1): SQTIHQWPATLVQPVGSPLSLECTVEGTSNPNLYWYRQAAGRGLQLLFYSVGIGQISSEVPQNLSASRPQDRQFILSSKKLLLSDSGFYLCAWSGGDTESFFGQGTRLTVV.

This clonotype was counted ten times or more. The chain employs TRBV6-5 and TRBJ1-1; maybe TRBD1 (6 bases). The CDR3 loop spans 15 amino acids. Per germline, CDR1 MNHEY and CDR2 SVGAGI. With 6 bases removed from V and 2 bases from J, the gap between germline ends came to 16 bases. The CDR3 DNA reads TGTGCCAGCAGATTAGACGGACAGTTCAACACTGAAGCTTTCTTT. Translation gives CASRLDGQFNTEAFF.

The V gene is TRBV4-2, the J gene TRBJ2-3; TRBD1 aligns across 9 bases. Looked up from germline, CDR1 is LGHNA and CDR2 is YNFKEQ. The CDR3 runs 16 residues. Trimming took 1 base from V and 4 from J; bases not matched to a gene: 6. CDR3 DNA sequence: TGTGCCAGCAGCCAAGGGGGACAGGGAGGGGCAGATACGCAGTATTTT. Its protein is CASSQGGQGGADTQYF.

This clonotype occurred many times. The chain uses TRBV15 and TRBJ1-2; D is unclear. V was pared by 5 bases and J by 6 bases, with 19 bases between. CDR1 and CDR2 (germline): LNHNV, YYDKDF (reference sequence). This CDR3 is 15 amino acids long. The CDR3 loop reads CATSGVDGPRDGYTF. The CDR3 region has the DNA TGTGCCACCAGCGGCGTTGACGGACCCCGTGATGGCTACACCTTC.

This clonotype was counted at least ten times. The chain combines TRBV4-1 with TRBJ1-2; 8 bases are a match to TRBD1. J lost 6 bases, V lost 2 bases, and 17 bases had no gene match. Germline values: CDR1 MGHRA, CDR2 YSYEKL. The CDR3 consists of 18 residues. CDR3 residues: CASSQNPGQVHHGDGYTF. The CDR3, as DNA: TGCGCCAGCAGCCAAAATCCGGGACAGGTCCATCATGGGGATGGCTACACCTTC.

J is TRBJ2-7 and V is TRBV18; 7 bases are a match to TRBD1. The V gene end was trimmed by 8 bases and the J gene end by 5 bases; junction bases not matched to a gene: 9. This CDR3 spans 13 amino acids. Germline assignment: CDR1 KGHSH and CDR2 LQKENI. This CDR3 reads CASRTGASDEQYF. CDR3 coding DNA: TGTGCCAGCAGAACAGGGGCGTCAGACGAGCAGTACTTC.

V usage is TRBV20-1 and J usage is TRBJ1-1; maybe TRBD1 (5 bases). Looked up from germline, CDR1 is DFQATT and CDR2 is SNEGSKA (reference sequence). V dropped 3 bases and J dropped 5 bases, with 25 bases sitting between them. The CDR3 runs 17 residues. The CDR3 DNA is TGCAGTGCTAGTTTCTCGGGGGGTATCCCGCCGGGGACTGAAGCTTTCTTT. Amino acids: CSASFSGGIPPGTEAFF.

This clonotype has a count of ten or more. The chain employs TRBV11-2 and TRBJ2-5; TRBD2 matches at 11 bases. The CDR3 is 15 amino acids. CDR1 and CDR2 from the germline V gene are SGHAT and FQNNGV. After removal of 5 bases from V and 3 bases from J, the junction contained 5 bases not matched to a gene. DNA for the CDR3: TGTGCCAGCAGCACAGGACTAGCGGGCAAAGAGACCCAGTACTTC. Translating gives CASSTGLAGKETQYF. Full variable domain (missing parts from reference TRBV11-2 and TRBJ2-5): EAGVAQSPRYKIIEKRQSVAFWCNPISGHATLYWYQQILGQGPKLLIQFQNNGVVDDSQLPKDRFSAERLKGVDSTLKIQPAKLEDSAVYLCASSTGLAGKETQYFGPGTRLLVL.

This clonotype was detected many times. The J gene is TRBJ2-7, the V gene TRBV13; D possibly matches TRBD1 or TRBD2 (5 bases each). The CDR3 consists of 14 residues. V was trimmed by 4 bases and J by 6 bases, leaving 16 bases between them. Germline V gene sequence: CDR1 PRHDT, CDR2 FYEKMQ (reference sequence). The CDR3: CASSSGLGRGEQYF. In DNA form, the CDR3 reads TGTGCCAGCAGCTCCGGACTGGGACGGGGCGAGCAGTACTTC.

Ten or more counts support this clonotype. This chain links TRBV29-1 with TRBJ1-2; 9 bases are shared with TRBD1. Germline CDR1 and CDR2: SQVTM and ANQGSEA. V was clipped by 6 bases and J by 5 bases; unmatched bases: 7. The CDR3 runs 13 residues. CDR3 region: CSVPDRGWYGYTF. CDR3 in DNA: TGCAGCGTACCGGACAGGGGTTGGTATGGCTACACCTTC.

This clonotype is a singleton in its sample. This chain links TRBV28 with TRBJ1-2, with a weak D call TRBD1 (5 bases). The CDR3 length is 14 residues. Germline CDR1 MDHEN, CDR2 SYDVKM. V was pared by 3 bases and J by 7 bases, with 15 bases between. The CDR3 sequence: CASSFTGTLAGYTF. The CDR3 coding sequence is TGTGCCAGCAGTTTCACGGGGACCTTGGCTGGCTACACCTTC.

On this clonotype: This clone may be a read error of a much larger clone one base away. V is TRBV6-5 and J is TRBJ2-5; 9 nucleotides match TRBD2. CDR3 size: 14 residues. Germline lookup yields CDR1 MNHEY and CDR2 SVGAGI. The junction had 5 bases not matched to a gene; V was cut back by 4 bases and J by 5 bases. The DNA for the CDR3 is TGTGCCAGCAGTTTTGATGCGGGAGGGGAGACCCAGTACTTC. It specifies CASSFDAGGETQYF.

As regards this clonotype: A read error is possible here, since a much larger clone lies one base away. The chain joins TRBV10-3 to TRBJ1-1; no clear D. Germline values: CDR1 ENHRY, CDR2 SYGVKD. This CDR3 spans 14 amino acids. DNA for the CDR3: TGTGTCATCAGTGAGAAAGGGTCGAACACTGAAGCTTTCTTT. Translation: CVISEKGSNTEAFF.

This clonotype was found many times. The chain joins TRBV4-1 to TRBJ1-2; 8 positions agree with TRBD1. The CDR3 is 15 amino acids. After removal of 1 base from V and 4 bases from J, the junction contained 5 bases not matched to a gene. Germline CDR1 reads MGHRA; CDR2 reads YSYEKL. The CDR3 DNA reads as TGCGCCAGCAGCCAAGGGTTAGACAGGGGCTATGGCTACACCTTC. Protein product: CASSQGLDRGYGYTF.

The chain has TRBV6-9 and TRBJ2-7; perhaps TRBD2 as D (6 bases). This CDR3 has 17 amino acids. Germline CDR1 MNHGY, CDR2 SVAAGI. V was cut by 3 bases and J by 0 bases, with 18 bases left in between. This CDR3 is CASSYSGGASSSYEQYF. The CDR3 DNA sequence: TGTGCCAGCAGTTACTCCGGGGGAGCGTCAAGCTCCTACGAGCAGTACTTC.

This clonotype has a handful of counts. This may be a read error, as it is one base from a much larger clone. In DNA form, the CDR3 reads TGTGCCAGCAGCCTAAGTTATAGCGGAGGAACCAGGGAGCTGTTTTTT. Amino acid sequence: CASSLSYSGGTRELFF. The chain recombines TRBV27 with TRBJ2-2; a possible D gene is TRBD2 (6 bases). The germline V and J ends were trimmed by 6 bases and 9 bases, with 23 bases remaining between them. The CDR3 has 16 residues. The germline CDR1 and CDR2 sequences are MNHEY and SMNVEV (reference sequence).

The chain has TRBV6-1 and TRBJ2-7; D remains ambiguous. The V end was cut by 3 bases, the J end by 3 bases, with 12 bases between. Germline V gene sequence: CDR1 MNHNS, CDR2 SASEGT. This CDR3 has 14 amino acids. The CDR3 reads CASSEYRLDYEQYF. CDR3 coding DNA: TGTGCCAGCAGTGAGTACAGACTCGACTACGAGCAGTACTTC.

This clonotype has ten or more counts. The rearrangement uses TRBV6-1 and TRBJ1-5; 9 bases fit TRBD1. This CDR3 comprises 15 residues. The germline V gene has CDR1 MNHNS and CDR2 SASEGT. Trimming removed 6 bases from V and 5 bases from J; junction bases left unmatched: 8. The CDR3 loop reads CASRKGQGVYQPQHF. CDR3 nucleotide sequence: TGTGCCAGCAGAAAGGGACAGGGTGTCTATCAGCCCCAGCATTTT.

This clonotype appeared many times. V and J are TRBV12-3 or TRBV12-4 and TRBJ1-1, with unresolved D. The CDR3 covers 13 residues. Trimming shortened V by 0 bases and J by 5 bases, and 7 bases separated the two germline ends. The CDR3 sequence: CASSLATGTEAFF. The CDR3 DNA follows: TGTGCCAGCAGTTTAGCGACGGGGACTGAAGCTTTCTTT.

This clonotype was counted ten times or more. V gene TRBV30 combines with J gene TRBJ1-1, with D tentatively TRBD1 (5 bases). V dropped 1 base and J dropped 6 bases, with 15 bases sitting between them. The CDR3 runs 14 residues. Germline CDR1 GTSNPN, CDR2 SVGIG (reference sequence). CDR3 sequence reads: CAWSGRGGGAEAFF. In nucleotides, the CDR3 is TGTGCCTGGAGTGGGAGGGGAGGTGGCGCTGAAGCTTTCTTT.

In this sample, this clonotype turned up many times. The V gene is TRBV6-2 or TRBV6-3, the J gene TRBJ2-5; possible D gene TRBD2, 6 bases. From germline, CDR1 is MNHEY and CDR2 SVGEGT. The ends were cut back, 6 bases at V and 0 bases at J, with 11 bases in the middle. The CDR3 loop spans 14 amino acids. The CDR3 nucleotides read TGTGCCAGCAGGGACTATCCCTACCAAGAGACCCAGTACTTC. Translating it yields CASRDYPYQETQYF.

This clonotype has a count of ten or more. The V gene is TRBV19, the J gene TRBJ1-1, with TRBD1 matching 7 bases. The junction had 10 bases not matched to a gene; V was cut back by 6 bases and J by 6 bases. The CDR3 extends over 14 amino acids. Germline V lookup: CDR1 LNHDA, CDR2 SQIVND (reference sequence). The DNA of the CDR3 is TGTGCCAGTAGAAGACAGGGAAGGCGAGCTGAAGCTTTCTTT. It specifies CASRRQGRRAEAFF.

Of note for this clonotype: A clone one base away is much larger, so this may be a read error. The chain recombines TRBV27 with TRBJ2-7; 9 bases align to TRBD1. The CDR3 has 14 residues. Germline CDR1 and CDR2: MNHEY and SMNVEV (reference sequence). This chain's CDR3 is CASSHGQGIDEQCF. The CDR3 DNA sequence: TGTGCCAGCAGCCATGGACAGGGGATCGACGAGCAGTGCTTC.